This T cell receptor beta chain emerged from a study of shared clonotypes between healthy human individuals. Overall study results and limits: Tissues were not sampled, only blood, and their repertoires likely differ.

This CDR3 contains 16 residues. Trimming stripped 3 bases from V and 4 bases from J, with 18 bases between. The germline V gene has CDR1 SGHAT and CDR2 FQNNGV. Method: immunoSEQ multiplex PCR; TCRdb's copy keeps in-frame clones and lacks some. Of a few million clones listed, 90% to 95% were seen once; the top ten hold 0.39%. In regard to this clone: The antigen remains unidentified.

This receptor was identified in a man between 18 and 35 years old in good health. Some clones in this sample may be carry-over from other donors' samples. The chain links TRBV11-2 to TRBJ1-1; D perhaps matches TRBD1 (5 bases). Material for sequencing was naive CD4+ T cells from PBMCs. Subset specified: CD45RA+ positively selected. CDR3 nucleotides: TGTGCCAGCAGCTTGGGGCTCAGGGCCGGGGGCACTGAAGCTTTCTTT. Its protein is CASSLGLRAGGTEAFF. The full variable domain, completed using reference TRBV11-2 and TRBJ1-1, is EAGVAQSPRYKIIEKRQSVAFWCNPISGHATLYWYQQILGQGPKLLIQFQNNGVVDDSQLPKDRFSAERLKGVDSTLKIQPAKLEDSAVYLCASSLGLRAGGTEAFFGQGTRLTVV.